Presented here are 29 T cell receptor beta chains from one specimen sequenced in a study of cytomegalovirus exposure and HLA in healthy donors. In the PCR, 60 Vbeta and 13 Jbeta primers were used. This table comes from immunoSEQ multiplex PCR, and its TCRdb copy is limited to in-frame clones, with some not included. This listing includes 65,000 to 80,000 clones. Sequenced: PBMCs. All receptors derive from a female donor in good health and CMV-seropositive.

This chain links TRBV18 with TRBJ1-4; D is unclear. Germline CDR1 reads KGHSH; CDR2 reads LQKENI. The V gene lost 0 bases and the J gene lost 8 bases, with 7 bases spanning the gap. The CDR3 runs to 13 residues. The CDR3 region has the DNA TGTGCCAGCTCACCACCGATGAGGGAAAAACTGTTTTTT. This encodes CASSPPMREKLFF.

This chain links TRBV5-6 with TRBJ2-1; the D is unclear. The CDR3 has 13 amino acids. Germline values: CDR1 SGHDT, CDR2 YYEEEE. Trimming removed 7 bases at V and 6 bases at J, with 14 bases between. The CDR3 sequence is CASSMGLGNEQFF. DNA of the CDR3: TGTGCCAGCTCAATGGGCCTCGGCAATGAGCAGTTCTTC.

This rearrangement joins TRBV9 to TRBJ1-2; 9 nucleotides agree with TRBD1. Losses at the gene ends were 3 bases for V and 7 bases for J; bases not matched to a gene: 16. The CDR3 is made up of 17 amino acids. Germline V gene data show CDR1 as SGDLS and CDR2 as YYNGEE. The CDR3 is CASSAPTGGTLLGGYTF. The CDR3 nucleotides are TGTGCCAGCAGCGCGCCGACAGGGGGAACGCTGCTGGGTGGCTACACCTTC.

The chain links TRBV5-1 to TRBJ1-5, with D tentatively TRBD1 (5 bases). The CDR3 contains 15 residues. The V gene's germline CDR1 is SGHRS and CDR2 YFSETQ. V was clipped by 0 bases and J by 3 bases, with 10 bases between them. The CDR3 loop is CASSLADSYNQPQHF. The CDR3 DNA reads TGCGCCAGCAGCTTGGCTGACAGCTACAATCAGCCCCAGCATTTT.

The genes are TRBV2 and TRBJ1-2; no clear D gene. Germline CDR1 and CDR2: SNHLY and FYNNEI. V dropped 3 bases and J dropped 2 bases, with 4 bases sitting between them. This CDR3 region has 12 residues. The CDR3: CASSDQNYGYTF. DNA for the CDR3: TGTGCCAGCAGTGATCAGAACTATGGCTACACCTTC. Filled out from reference TRBV2 and TRBJ1-2, the complete variable domain reads EPEVTQTPSHQVTQMGQEVILRCVPISNHLYFYWYRQILGQKVEFLVSFYNNEISEKSEIFDDQFSVERPDGSNFTLKIRSTKLEDSAMYFCASSDQNYGYTFGSGTRLTVV.

Notes on this clone: One junction end disagrees with the germline gene, perhaps due to a read error. The chain couples TRBV28 to TRBJ1-2; possible D gene TRBD1, 5 bases. Germline V gene sequence: CDR1 MDHEN, CDR2 SYDVKM. This CDR3 has 14 amino acids. The DNA for the CDR3 is TGTGCTTCCTCGGAGGAGGGTTGGGACTATGGCTACACTTTC. Translated, it gives CASSEEGWDYGYTF.

The V call is TRBV7-9, the J call TRBJ1-1; 10 bases match TRBD1. Germline CDR1 and CDR2: SEHNR and FQNEAQ (reference sequence). The CDR3 is made up of 14 amino acids. The V gene end was trimmed by 5 bases and the J gene end by 3 bases; junction bases not matched to a gene: 3. The CDR3 sequence is CASSRGQGHTEAFF. CDR3 sequence (DNA): TGTGCCAGCAGCCGGGGACAGGGGCACACTGAAGCTTTCTTT.

J is TRBJ1-5 and V is TRBV27; possibly TRBD1 for D (5 bases). Deletions cut 7 bases from V and 9 bases from J, with 22 bases between. The V gene's germline CDR1 is MNHEY and CDR2 SMNVEV (reference sequence). The CDR3 totals 15 residues. In DNA, the CDR3 is TGTGCCAGCACCCCTAGAGGAAGCATTCAGGGGCCCCAGCATTTT. This codes for CASTPRGSIQGPQHF.

The genes are TRBV28 and TRBJ2-7, with 10 bases lining up with TRBD1. Germline CDR1 reads MDHEN; CDR2 reads SYDVKM. The V segment lost 3 bases and the J segment 2 bases; nucleotides outside the gene matches: 7. The CDR3 spans 16 residues. The CDR3 sequence: CASSFDPDRGAYEQYF. In DNA, the CDR3 is TGTGCCAGCAGTTTCGACCCGGACAGGGGGGCCTACGAGCAGTACTTC.

The chain recombines TRBV29-1 with TRBJ2-3; D is undetermined. This CDR3 contains 12 residues. CDR1 and CDR2 from the germline V gene are SQVTM and ANQGSEA. V was trimmed by 4 bases and J by 4 bases, leaving 9 bases between them. The CDR3 coding sequence is TGCAGCGTTGGAGGTGCGCCAGATACGCAGTATTTT. Translation: CSVGGAPDTQYF.

The V and J genes are TRBV5-4 and TRBJ2-1, with D unclear. Trimming took 0 bases from V and 5 from J, leaving 9 bases between them. The CDR3 extends over 14 amino acids. The germline gives CDR1 SGHNT, CDR2 YYREEE (reference sequence). CDR3 in amino acids: CASSLGSGHNEQFF. DNA for the CDR3: TGTGCCAGCAGCTTGGGGTCTGGCCACAATGAGCAGTTCTTC.

The rearrangement links TRBV2 to TRBJ1-5; D remains unclear. Germline V lookup: CDR1 SNHLY, CDR2 FYNNEI. The V end lost 2 bases, the J end lost 3 bases, and 14 bases lay between the germline ends. The length of the CDR3 is 16 residues. The CDR3 reads CASSEFLWRDNQPQHF. The DNA of the CDR3 is TGTGCCAGCAGTGAATTTTTGTGGAGGGACAATCAGCCCCAGCATTTT.

The rearrangement joins TRBV9 to TRBJ1-1, with 7 bases identical to TRBD1. There are 15 residues in the CDR3. The trim removed 3 bases at V and 6 bases at J, leaving 11 bases unmatched. In germline, CDR1 is SGDLS, CDR2 YYNGEE. CDR3 sequence (DNA): TGTGCCAGCAGCGATGGGCAGGGGGAGTTGGCTGAAGCTTTCTTT. Translated, it gives CASSDGQGELAEAFF.

The rearrangement links TRBV21-1 to TRBJ1-1; the D call of TRBD1 is as the table states it, not checked on the DNA. TRBV21-1 is an annotated pseudogene. CDR3 length: 14 amino acids. The CDR3 bases are TGTGCCAGCAGCAACCCGGGACAGGGGAAAGAAGCTTTCTTT. Its protein is CASSNPGQGKEAFF.

The chain couples TRBV6-9 to TRBJ2-5; 8 bases map to TRBD1. V gave up 7 bases and J gave up 3 bases; unmatched junction bases: 7. The germline V gene encodes CDR1 MNHGY and CDR2 SVAAGI. The CDR3 is 14 amino acids. This CDR3 is CASNPGGLEETQYF. The CDR3 DNA follows: TGTGCCAGCAATCCAGGGGGCCTGGAAGAGACCCAGTACTTC.

V and J are TRBV5-4 and TRBJ2-1, with TRBD1 matching over 7 bases. The CDR3 covers 13 residues. Germline-derived CDR1 and CDR2 are SGHNT and YYREEE (reference sequence). J lost 6 bases, V lost 7 bases, and 7 bases had no gene match. The CDR3 is CASAETGTNEQFF. CDR3 in DNA: TGTGCCAGCGCGGAGACAGGGACCAATGAGCAGTTCTTC.

The chain uses TRBV28 and TRBJ2-7; 7 bases line up with TRBD1. The length of the CDR3 is 15 residues. CDR1 is MDHEN and CDR2 is SYDVKM in the germline V gene. Trimming at V came to 4 bases and at J to 1 base, leaving 7 bases not matched to a gene. CDR3 DNA sequence: TGTGCCAGCAGTTGGGGTCCGGGACAGTCCTACGAGCAGTACTTC. It codes for CASSWGPGQSYEQYF.

The chain is built from TRBV10-2 and TRBJ1-2; D is ambiguous. Looked up from germline, CDR1 is WSHSY and CDR2 is SAAADI. V dropped 0 bases and J dropped 4 bases, with 6 bases sitting between them. CDR3 length: 13 amino acids. DNA of the CDR3: TGCGCCAGCAGTGAGTCGGTCAGCTATGGCTACACCTTC. Encoded protein: CASSESVSYGYTF.

The chain couples TRBV7-2 to TRBJ2-7, with D unresolved. This CDR3 region has 15 residues. The V gene lost 0 bases and the J gene lost 0 bases, with 9 bases spanning the gap. The germline V gene has CDR1 SGHTA and CDR2 FQGNSA. The CDR3 spells CASSLAGSYSYEQYF. CDR3 nucleotides: TGTGCCAGCAGCTTAGCCGGGTCCTACTCCTACGAGCAGTACTTC.

The J gene is TRBJ2-7, the V gene TRBV6-5, with TRBD1 matching 7 bases. The V and J ends lost 6 bases and 0 bases, in that order; junction bases with no gene match: 8. This CDR3 has 15 residues. Germline V gene sequence: CDR1 MNHEY, CDR2 SVGAGI. The CDR3 sequence: CASRGMDRTSYEQYF. CDR3 coding DNA: TGTGCCAGCAGGGGGATGGACAGGACCTCCTACGAGCAGTACTTC.

The genes are TRBV29-1 and TRBJ2-5; a possible D gene is TRBD2 (5 bases). V was pared by 4 bases and J by 11 bases, with 14 bases between. This CDR3 has 11 residues. The germline gives CDR1 SQVTM, CDR2 ANQGSEA. The CDR3: CSVAEGSGQYF. In nucleotides, the CDR3 is TGCAGCGTTGCCGAAGGATCGGGGCAGTACTTC.

The rearrangement uses TRBV2 and TRBJ1-6; weak D call: TRBD1 (6 bases). From germline, CDR1 is SNHLY and CDR2 FYNNEI. V was shortened by 8 bases and J by 6 bases, with 14 bases between the two germline ends. CDR3 size: 14 residues. The CDR3 sequence is CASGRAGANSPLHF. The DNA of the CDR3 is TGTGCCAGCGGCCGAGCGGGGGCTAATTCACCCCTCCACTTT.

The rearrangement links TRBV5-5 to TRBJ2-5; D is uncertain. V was clipped by 4 bases and J by 5 bases, with 12 bases between them. The CDR3 loop spans 13 amino acids. Looked up from germline, CDR1 is SGHKS and CDR2 is YYEKEE (reference sequence). The CDR3 region has the DNA TGTGCCAGCAGCCATCGACATCTGGAGACCCAGTACTTC. Translating gives CASSHRHLETQYF.

This chain uses TRBV4-3 with TRBJ2-7, with 9 bases fitting TRBD2. The V gene end was trimmed by 0 bases and the J gene end by 3 bases; junction bases not matched to a gene: 6. Per germline, CDR1 LGHNA and CDR2 YSLEER. This CDR3 spans 16 amino acids. As DNA, the CDR3 is TGCGCCAGCAGCCAAGATGGGCTAGCGGGATACTACGAGCAGTACTTC. Protein product: CASSQDGLAGYYEQYF.

The genes are TRBV5-6 and TRBJ2-1; 7 positions match TRBD2. The CDR3 totals 14 residues. Germline V gene data show CDR1 as SGHDT and CDR2 as YYEEEE. Losses at the gene ends were 6 bases for V and 0 bases for J; bases not matched to a gene: 3. The CDR3 protein is CASTGGSSYNEQFF. CDR3 sequence (DNA): TGTGCCAGCACCGGGGGGAGCTCCTACAATGAGCAGTTCTTC.

The chain is built from TRBV30 and TRBJ1-2, with 11 bases that match TRBD1. Germline assignment: CDR1 GTSNPN and CDR2 SVGIG (reference sequence). This CDR3 has 15 residues. Germline trimming cut 5 bases from V and 4 bases from J; bases unmatched to any gene: 9. This chain's CDR3 is CAWEGTGGFLYGYTF. The CDR3 DNA follows: TGTGCCTGGGAGGGGACAGGGGGGTTTCTCTATGGCTACACCTTC. The full variable domain, completed using reference TRBV30 and TRBJ1-2, is SQTIHQWPATLVQPVGSPLSLECTVEGTSNPNLYWYRQAAGRGLQLLFYSVGIGQISSEVPQNLSASRPQDRQFILSSKKLLLSDSGFYLCAWEGTGGFLYGYTFGSGTRLTVV.

The chain combines TRBV6-1 with TRBJ2-7; 9 nucleotides match TRBD1. The CDR3 sequence is 15 residues long. Per germline, CDR1 MNHNS and CDR2 SASEGT. The J segment lost 4 bases and the V segment lost 3 bases, leaving 7 bases of the junction unmatched. In DNA form, the CDR3 reads TGTGCCAGCAGTGACCGGGACAGGGCTTCTTACGAGCAGTACTTC. Residues: CASSDRDRASYEQYF.

The rearrangement uses TRBV6-6 and TRBJ1-6; 7 bases map to TRBD1. The CDR3 contains 16 residues. V lost 7 bases and J lost 5; bases outside the gene matches: 11. The V gene's germline CDR1 is MNHNY and CDR2 SVGAGI (reference sequence). The CDR3, as DNA: TGTGCCAGCACGTACAGGGGCCAAGCGGATAATTCACCCCTCCACTTT. Amino acids: CASTYRGQADNSPLHF.

The chain is built from TRBV30 and TRBJ2-7; TRBD1 matches at 10 bases. The CDR3 covers 15 residues. Germline loops: CDR1 GTSNPN, CDR2 SVGIG (reference sequence). V lost 3 bases, J lost 2 bases, and 7 bases stayed unmatched. CDR3 bases: TGTGCCTGGAGAGACTCCGGGACAGGGGCCTACGAGCAGTACTTC. Residues: CAWRDSGTGAYEQYF.